This T cell receptor (beta chain) appears in the sequencing data of a study of T-cell memory formation after mild COVID-19. Study findings and constraints: Contracting clones localized mainly to CM and EM when CD4+ and mainly to EMRA when CD8+.

TCRdb recomputed calls from the 5' RACE reads with MiXCR, one row per CDR3 protein. The profile shows 200,000 to 250,000 distinct CDR3 sequences, about 9.2% of them singletons. The trim removed 8 bases at V and 2 bases at J, leaving 5 bases unmatched. This CDR3 contains 13 residues. Looked up from germline, CDR1 is SGHTA and CDR2 is FQGNSA. The sample holds many counts of this clonotype. Its antigen remains unidentified. The chain carries TRBV7-2 and TRBJ1-2; 7 bases match TRBD1. This sequence was found in a man younger than 30 who had mild COVID-19 (a few samples of this study predate the infection). Cell type and time point are not known. Sequencing was performed on PBMCs or a T cell subset sorted from them (not recorded which). The CDR3 sequence: CASSSGQNYGYTF. The CDR3 DNA reads TGTGCCAGCTCTTCGGGACAGAACTATGGCTACACCTTC. The whole variable domain, remainder taken from reference TRBV7-2 and TRBJ1-2, is GAGVSQSPSNKVTEKGKDVELRCDPISGHTALYWYRQSLGQGLEFLIYFQGNSAPDKSGLPSDRFSAERTGGSVSTLTIQRTQQEDSAVYLCASSSGQNYGYTFGSGTRLTVV.